A selection of T cell receptor beta chains follows, all from one sample in a study of blood T cell repertoires in COVID-19. The method was immunoSEQ multiplex PCR; TCRdb's version includes in-frame clones alone and lacks a portion of them. The sample contains tens of thousands of clones, roughly 90% of which appear only once. The sample taken for sequencing was peripheral blood. These receptors came from a human donor in a cohort sampled during active COVID-19. CDR3s include the opening cysteine and the closing phenylalanine or tryptophan. The D gene is left open where the match is weak. Size tells how often a clone was seen (once, few, many) or the class of an expanded clone, and some rows leave it out.

V gene: TRBV12-3/TRBV12-4; D gene: TRBD1; clone size: .; J gene: TRBJ1-1; CDR3 protein: CASSPQGWAEAFF; CDR3 DNA: TGTGCCAGCAGTCCACAGGGGTGGGCTGAAGCTTTCTTT
V gene: TRBV6-2/TRBV6-3; D gene: .; clone size: .; J gene: TRBJ2-5; CDR3 protein: CASSYSFLLAGLYQETQYF; CDR3 DNA: TGTGCCAGCAGTTACTCGTTTCTGTTGGCAGGATTATACCAAGAGACCCAGTACTTC
V gene: TRBV9; D gene: .; clone size: .; J gene: TRBJ1-2; CDR3 protein: CASSVGRANYGYTF; CDR3 DNA: TGTGCCAGCAGCGTAGGGCGGGCCAACTATGGCTACACCTTC
V gene: TRBV10-3; D gene: .; clone size: .; J gene: TRBJ1-2; CDR3 protein: CAISVGQGRREEGYTF; CDR3 DNA: TGTGCCATCAGTGTCGGGCAGGGGAGGCGGGAGGAAGGCTACACCTTC
V gene: TRBV12-5; D gene: TRBD2; clone size: .; J gene: TRBJ2-1; CDR3 protein: CASGLAAIHEQFF; CDR3 DNA: TGTGCTAGTGGACTAGCGGCGATACATGAGCAGTTCTTC
V gene: TRBV9; D gene: .; clone size: .; J gene: TRBJ2-1; CDR3 protein: CASSVEAGDYNEQFF; CDR3 DNA: TGTGCCAGCAGCGTAGAGGCAGGGGACTACAATGAGCAGTTCTTC
V gene: TRBV3-1/TRBV3-2; D gene: .; clone size: .; J gene: TRBJ1-2; CDR3 protein: CASSQGWGRGRYGYTF; CDR3 DNA: TGTGCCAGCAGCCAGGGTTGGGGCAGGGGAAGGTATGGCTACACCTTC
V gene: TRBV30; D gene: .; clone size: once; J gene: TRBJ2-7; CDR3 protein: CAWSTRYEQYF; CDR3 DNA: TGTGCCTGGAGTACGAGGTACGAGCAGTACTTC
V gene: TRBV27; D gene: TRBD2; clone size: once; J gene: TRBJ2-1; CDR3 protein: CASSFLAGAYNEQFF; CDR3 DNA: TGTGCCAGCAGTTTCCTAGCGGGAGCCTACAATGAGCAGTTCTTC
V gene: TRBV7-3; D gene: TRBD1; clone size: .; J gene: TRBJ2-2; CDR3 protein: CASSPGQSKNTGELFF; CDR3 DNA: TGTGCCAGCAGTCCGGGACAGAGTAAGAACACCGGGGAGCTGTTTTTT
V gene: TRBV7-2; D gene: .; clone size: .; J gene: TRBJ1-5; CDR3 protein: CASSLEPFDQPQHF; CDR3 DNA: TGTGCCAGCAGCTTAGAGCCGTTCGATCAGCCCCAGCATTTT
V gene: TRBV5-1; D gene: TRBD1; clone size: .; J gene: TRBJ2-7; CDR3 protein: CASSQTGVGPGEQYF; CDR3 DNA: TGCGCCAGCAGCCAAACAGGGGTAGGGCCCGGGGAGCAGTACTTC
V gene: TRBV5-1; D gene: .; clone size: .; J gene: TRBJ1-2; CDR3 protein: CASSLETYYGYTF; CDR3 DNA: TGCGCCAGCAGCTTGGAGACTTACTATGGCTACACCTTC
V gene: TRBV7-2; D gene: .; clone size: .; J gene: TRBJ2-7; CDR3 protein: CASSLAASYEQYF; CDR3 DNA: TGTGCCAGCAGCTTAGCGGCCTCCTACGAGCAGTACTTC
V gene: TRBV15; D gene: .; clone size: .; J gene: TRBJ2-5; CDR3 protein: CATSRGGRTETQYF; CDR3 DNA: TGTGCCACCAGCAGAGGAGGCCGAACCGAGACCCAGTACTTC
V gene: TRBV7-8; D gene: TRBD1; clone size: once; J gene: TRBJ2-7; CDR3 protein: CASSLAWDRGYYEQYF; CDR3 DNA: TGTGCCAGCAGCTTAGCCTGGGACAGGGGATATTACGAGCAGTACTTC
V gene: TRBV2; D gene: TRBD2; clone size: .; J gene: TRBJ2-7; CDR3 protein: CASSAGLAGAYEQYF; CDR3 DNA: TGTGCCAGCAGTGCGGGACTAGCGGGAGCATACGAGCAGTACTTC
V gene: TRBV10-1; D gene: .; clone size: .; J gene: TRBJ2-1; CDR3 protein: CASSLYNEQFF; CDR3 DNA: TGCGCCAGCAGCCTATACAATGAGCAGTTCTTC
V gene: TRBV27; D gene: .; clone size: .; J gene: TRBJ2-7; CDR3 protein: CASRRGQKNTYEQYF; CDR3 DNA: TGTGCCAGCCGCCGTGGACAGAAGAATACCTACGAGCAGTACTTC
V gene: TRBV27; D gene: TRBD1; clone size: .; J gene: TRBJ1-1; CDR3 protein: CASSGRTGRTEAFF; CDR3 DNA: TGTGCCAGCAGTGGCCGGACAGGGAGGACTGAAGCTTTCTTT
V gene: TRBV9; D gene: .; clone size: .; J gene: TRBJ1-3; CDR3 protein: CASSTVGGNTIYF; CDR3 DNA: TGTGCCAGCAGCACAGTCGGAGGAAACACCATATATTTT
V gene: TRBV4-3; D gene: .; clone size: .; J gene: TRBJ1-5; CDR3 protein: CASSQDLGVPNQPQHF; CDR3 DNA: TGCGCCAGCAGCCAAGATTTAGGGGTTCCCAATCAGCCCCAGCATTTT
V gene: TRBV24-1; D gene: TRBD2; clone size: once; J gene: TRBJ2-1; CDR3 protein: CATGREGQNEQFF; CDR3 DNA: TGTGCCACCGGGCGGGAGGGCCAAAATGAGCAGTTCTTC
V gene: TRBV15; D gene: .; clone size: .; J gene: TRBJ1-3; CDR3 protein: CATSRDSGTGSRRNTIYF; CDR3 DNA: TGTGCCACCAGCAGAGATTCCGGCACGGGGAGTAGAAGAAACACCATATATTTT
V gene: TRBV6-6; D gene: .; clone size: .; J gene: TRBJ2-7; CDR3 protein: CASSSLTPLSSYEQYF; CDR3 DNA: TGTGCCAGCAGTTCATTGACTCCACTGAGCTCCTACGAGCAGTACTTC
V gene: TRBV6-1; D gene: .; clone size: .; J gene: TRBJ1-5; CDR3 protein: CASSESGGNQPQHF; CDR3 DNA: TGTGCCAGCAGTGAGTCAGGTGGCAATCAGCCCCAGCATTTT
V gene: TRBV5-8; D gene: .; clone size: .; J gene: TRBJ2-5; CDR3 protein: CASSLRGLETQYF; CDR3 DNA: TGTGCCAGCAGCTTGCGAGGGTTGGAGACCCAGTACTTC
V gene: TRBV4-3; D gene: TRBD1; clone size: .; J gene: TRBJ1-2; CDR3 protein: CASSHSAGTGDNYGYTF; CDR3 DNA: TGCGCCAGCAGCCACTCCGCCGGGACAGGGGATAACTATGGCTACACCTTC
V gene: TRBV29-1; D gene: .; clone size: .; J gene: TRBJ2-7; CDR3 protein: CSAPSPRAGYEQYF; CDR3 DNA: TGCAGCGCCCCCAGTCCAAGGGCGGGATACGAGCAGTACTTC
V gene: TRBV15; D gene: .; clone size: .; J gene: TRBJ2-5; CDR3 protein: CATSRGGPPETQYF; CDR3 DNA: TGTGCCACCAGCAGAGGCGGGCCTCCGGAGACCCAGTACTTC